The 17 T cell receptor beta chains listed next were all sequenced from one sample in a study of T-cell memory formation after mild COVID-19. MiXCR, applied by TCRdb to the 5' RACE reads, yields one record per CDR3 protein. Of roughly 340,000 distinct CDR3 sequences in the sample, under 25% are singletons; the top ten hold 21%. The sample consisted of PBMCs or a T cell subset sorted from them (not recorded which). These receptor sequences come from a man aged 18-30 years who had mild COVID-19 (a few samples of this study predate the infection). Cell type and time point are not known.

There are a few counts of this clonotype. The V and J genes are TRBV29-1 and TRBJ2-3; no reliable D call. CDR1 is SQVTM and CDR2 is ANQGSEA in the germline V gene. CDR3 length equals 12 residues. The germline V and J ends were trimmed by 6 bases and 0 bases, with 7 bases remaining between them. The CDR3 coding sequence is TGCAGCGTATTGGACAGCACAGATACGCAGTATTTT. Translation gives CSVLDSTDTQYF.

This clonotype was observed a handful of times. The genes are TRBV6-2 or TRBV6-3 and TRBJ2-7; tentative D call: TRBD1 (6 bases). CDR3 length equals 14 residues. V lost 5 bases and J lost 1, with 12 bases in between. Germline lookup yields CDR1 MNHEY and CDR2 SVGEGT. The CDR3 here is CASSLDRSSYEQYF. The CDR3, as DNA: TGTGCCAGCAGTCTCGACAGGTCTTCCTACGAGCAGTACTTC.

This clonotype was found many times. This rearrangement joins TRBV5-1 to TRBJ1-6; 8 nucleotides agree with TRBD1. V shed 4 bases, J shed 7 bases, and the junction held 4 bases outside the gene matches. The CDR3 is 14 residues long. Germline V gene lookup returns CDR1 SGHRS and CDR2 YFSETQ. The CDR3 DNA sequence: TGCGCCAGCAGCATAGACAGGGGAAATTCACCCCTCCACTTT. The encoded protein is CASSIDRGNSPLHF.

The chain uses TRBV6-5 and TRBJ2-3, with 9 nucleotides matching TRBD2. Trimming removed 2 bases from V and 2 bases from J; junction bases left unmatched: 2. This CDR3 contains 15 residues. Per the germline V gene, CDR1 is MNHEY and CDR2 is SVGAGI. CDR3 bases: TGTGCCAGCAGTTACGCTAGCGGGGACACAGATACGCAGTATTTT. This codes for CASSYASGDTDTQYF.

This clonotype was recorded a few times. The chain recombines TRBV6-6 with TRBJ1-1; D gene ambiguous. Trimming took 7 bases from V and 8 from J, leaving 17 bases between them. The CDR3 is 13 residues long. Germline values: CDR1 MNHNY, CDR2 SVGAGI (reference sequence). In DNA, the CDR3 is TGTGCCAGCACCGATACCACGTGGGGAGAAGCTTTCTTT. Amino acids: CASTDTTWGEAFF.

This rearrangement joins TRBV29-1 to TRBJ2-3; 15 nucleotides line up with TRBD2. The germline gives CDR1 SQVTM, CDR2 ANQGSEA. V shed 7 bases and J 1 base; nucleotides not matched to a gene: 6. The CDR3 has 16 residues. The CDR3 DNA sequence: TGCAGCGCAGGACTAGCGGGGGGGCCGGGCACAGATACGCAGTATTTT. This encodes CSAGLAGGPGTDTQYF.

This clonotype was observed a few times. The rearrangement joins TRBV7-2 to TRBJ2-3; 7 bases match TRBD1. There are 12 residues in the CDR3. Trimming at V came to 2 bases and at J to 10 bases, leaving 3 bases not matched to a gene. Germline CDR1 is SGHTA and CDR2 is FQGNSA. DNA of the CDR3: TGTGCCAGCAGCTTACGGACAGGCCCGCAGTATTTT. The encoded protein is CASSLRTGPQYF.

The CDR3 region is CASTRRQGTGGEQPQHF. The CDR3 DNA is TGTGCCAGCACCCGCCGCCAGGGGACCGGAGGGGAGCAGCCCCAGCATTTT. This chain joins TRBV6-1 and TRBJ1-5; tentative D call: TRBD1 (6 bases). Germline CDR1 is MNHNS and CDR2 is SASEGT. Trimming pared 7 bases from V and 7 bases from J, leaving 26 bases between. The CDR3 covers 17 residues.

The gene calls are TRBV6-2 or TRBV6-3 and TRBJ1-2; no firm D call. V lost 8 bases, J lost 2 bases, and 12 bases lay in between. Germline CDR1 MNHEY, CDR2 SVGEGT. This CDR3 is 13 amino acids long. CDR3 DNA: TGTGCCAGCTACCCCAGGCGGAACTATGGCTACACCTTC. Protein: CASYPRRNYGYTF.

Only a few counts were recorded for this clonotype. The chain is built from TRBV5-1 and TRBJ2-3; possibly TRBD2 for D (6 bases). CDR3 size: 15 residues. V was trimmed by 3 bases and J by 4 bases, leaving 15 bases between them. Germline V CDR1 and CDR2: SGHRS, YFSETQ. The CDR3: CASSYLQSGADTQYF. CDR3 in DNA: TGCGCCAGCAGCTATCTCCAGTCGGGGGCAGATACGCAGTATTTT.

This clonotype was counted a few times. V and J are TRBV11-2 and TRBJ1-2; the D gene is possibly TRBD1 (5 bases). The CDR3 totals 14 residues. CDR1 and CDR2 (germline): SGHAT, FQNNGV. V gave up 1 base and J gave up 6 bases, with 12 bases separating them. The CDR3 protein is CASSLVGVSDGYTF. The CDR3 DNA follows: TGTGCCAGCAGCTTAGTAGGGGTTTCGGATGGCTACACCTTC.

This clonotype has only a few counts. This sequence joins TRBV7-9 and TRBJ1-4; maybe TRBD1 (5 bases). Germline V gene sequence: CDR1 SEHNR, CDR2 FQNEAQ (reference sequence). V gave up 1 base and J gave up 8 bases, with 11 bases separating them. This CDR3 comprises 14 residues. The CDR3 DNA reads TGTGCCAGCAGCTTAGGGGACCCGGCGGAAAAACTGTTTTTT. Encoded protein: CASSLGDPAEKLFF.

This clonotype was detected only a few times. The CDR3 sequence: CASRPTGTGTETQYF. The CDR3 DNA is TGTGCCAGCAGACCGACCGGGACAGGGACAGAGACCCAGTACTTC. This chain uses TRBV6-5 with TRBJ2-5, with TRBD1 matching over 9 bases. This CDR3 comprises 15 residues. Germline-derived CDR1 and CDR2 are MNHEY and SVGAGI. The V segment lost 6 bases and the J segment 4 bases; nucleotides outside the gene matches: 9.

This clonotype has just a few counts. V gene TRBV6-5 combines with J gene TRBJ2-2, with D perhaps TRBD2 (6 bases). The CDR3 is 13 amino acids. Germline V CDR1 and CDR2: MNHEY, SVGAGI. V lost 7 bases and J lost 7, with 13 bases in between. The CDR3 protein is CASNRLGGGELFF. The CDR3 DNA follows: TGTGCCAGCAATCGACTGGGGGGCGGGGAGCTGTTTTTT.

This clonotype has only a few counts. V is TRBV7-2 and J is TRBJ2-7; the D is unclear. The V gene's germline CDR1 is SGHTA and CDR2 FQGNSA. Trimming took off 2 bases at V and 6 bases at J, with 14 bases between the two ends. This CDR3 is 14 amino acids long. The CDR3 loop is CASSLNVGSGEQYV. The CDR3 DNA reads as TGTGCCAGCAGCTTAAACGTAGGATCGGGCGAGCAGTACGTC.

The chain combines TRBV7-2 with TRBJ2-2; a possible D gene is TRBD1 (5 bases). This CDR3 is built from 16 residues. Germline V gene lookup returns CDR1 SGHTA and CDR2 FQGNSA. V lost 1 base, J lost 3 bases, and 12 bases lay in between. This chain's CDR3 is CASSLGPTQDTGELFF. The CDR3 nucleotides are TGTGCCAGCAGCTTAGGCCCAACACAGGACACCGGGGAGCTGTTTTTT.

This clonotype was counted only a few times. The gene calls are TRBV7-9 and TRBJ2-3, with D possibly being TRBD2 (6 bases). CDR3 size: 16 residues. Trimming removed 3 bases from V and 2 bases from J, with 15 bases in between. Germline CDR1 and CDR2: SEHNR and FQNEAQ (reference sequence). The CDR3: CASSFPSVSHTDTQYF. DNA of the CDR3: TGTGCCAGCAGCTTTCCTAGCGTCTCTCACACAGATACGCAGTATTTT.